The 29 T cell receptor beta chains given below trace back to one sample, sequenced in a study of cytomegalovirus exposure and HLA in healthy donors. The primer mix had 60 Vbeta and 13 Jbeta primers. Produced via immunoSEQ multiplex PCR; TCRdb's table is partial and in-frame only. The sample contains roughly 100,000 clones, roughly 69% of which appear only once. The sample consisted of PBMCs. The source of these receptors is a middle-aged man in good health and CMV-seropositive.

The rearrangement links TRBV4-1 to TRBJ2-7; 10 nucleotides match TRBD1. The CDR3 is 15 residues long. Germline V CDR1 and CDR2: MGHRA, YSYEKL. Trimming took 8 bases from V and 3 from J; bases not matched to a gene: 10. In DNA, the CDR3 is TGCGCCAGCCACCCTGCCGGGACAGGGGACTACGAGCAGTACTTC. It specifies CASHPAGTGDYEQYF.

The rearrangement links TRBV6-5 to TRBJ2-3; D is perhaps TRBD2 (6 bases). Germline values: CDR1 MNHEY, CDR2 SVGAGI. The germline V and J ends were trimmed by 0 bases and 3 bases, with 10 bases remaining between them. The CDR3 covers 15 residues. The CDR3 DNA follows: TGTGCCAGCAGTTACTCTTCGCGGGGAACAGATACGCAGTATTTT. Amino acids: CASSYSSRGTDTQYF.

Comments on this clone: At one end the junction does not follow the germline gene, possibly because of a read error. J is TRBJ2-7 and V is TRBV7-9, with 8 bases identical to TRBD2. This CDR3 has 16 amino acids. Germline-derived CDR1 and CDR2 are SEHNR and FQNEAQ (reference sequence). This CDR3 reads CSSSLDGRGTSYEQYF. The CDR3 DNA sequence: TGTTCCAGCAGCTTGGACGGGAGGGGAACTTCCTACGAGCAGTACTTC.

The chain uses TRBV30 and TRBJ1-2; no clear D. The CDR3 extends over 13 amino acids. Trimming cost V 3 bases and J 4 bases, with 12 bases left between them. The V gene's germline CDR1 is GTSNPN and CDR2 SVGIG (reference sequence). The CDR3: CAWRQLGRYGYTF. The CDR3, as DNA: TGTGCCTGGAGGCAACTTGGGCGCTATGGCTACACCTTC.

The V gene is TRBV5-5, the J gene TRBJ2-7; no reliable D call. V was trimmed by 4 bases and J by 2 bases, leaving 16 bases between them. From germline, CDR1 is SGHKS and CDR2 YYEKEE (reference sequence). CDR3 size: 15 residues. CDR3 protein: CASSPPPRGAYEQYF. CDR3 in DNA: TGTGCCAGCAGCCCCCCTCCCCGCGGAGCCTACGAGCAGTACTTC.

The genes are TRBV5-5 and TRBJ2-1; 8 bases line up with TRBD2. V was pared by 6 bases and J by 8 bases, with 13 bases of the junction left unmatched. The germline V gene encodes CDR1 SGHKS and CDR2 YYEKEE (reference sequence). CDR3 length: 15 amino acids. The CDR3 sequence: CASNPSQRETYEQFF. The DNA of the CDR3 is TGTGCCAGCAACCCTAGCCAGCGGGAGACGTATGAGCAGTTCTTC.

The chain joins TRBV5-4 to TRBJ2-2; D not resolved. Germline V gene data show CDR1 as SGHNT and CDR2 as YYREEE (reference sequence). This CDR3 spans 15 amino acids. V lost 5 bases and J 1 base, leaving 12 bases between the germline ends. CDR3 region: CASSSQSENTGELFF. CDR3 sequence (DNA): TGTGCCAGCAGTTCCCAAAGCGAGAACACCGGGGAGCTGTTTTTT. The full variable domain, in which reference TRBV5-4 and TRBJ2-2 provide the parts outside the CDR3, is ETGVTQSPTHLIKTRGQQVTLRCSSQSGHNTVSWYQQALGQGPQFIFQYYREEENGRGNFPPRFSGLQFPNYSSELNVNALELDDSALYLCASSSQSENTGELFFGEGSRLTVL.

This clone was counted once. The chain uses TRBV20-1 and TRBJ2-1; possible D gene TRBD2, 5 bases. Trimming took 7 bases from V and 9 from J, leaving 13 bases between them. The CDR3 loop spans 11 amino acids. CDR1 DFQATT and CDR2 SNEGSKA come from the germline V gene (reference sequence). The CDR3: CSVPVGIEQFF. DNA of the CDR3: TGCAGTGTCCCGGTCGGGATTGAGCAGTTCTTC.

This clone appeared a single time. The V gene is TRBV7-6, the J gene TRBJ1-1; 9 bases agree with TRBD1. This CDR3 contains 13 residues. Trimming at V came to 5 bases and at J to 10 bases, leaving 8 bases not matched to a gene. CDR1 is SGHVS and CDR2 is FNYEAQ in the germline V gene. This CDR3 reads CASSQTGGSGAFF. DNA for the CDR3: TGTGCCAGCAGCCAAACAGGGGGCTCCGGAGCTTTCTTT.

This clone has at least ten counts. The chain employs TRBV4-1 and TRBJ1-4, with unresolved D. Looked up from germline, CDR1 is MGHRA and CDR2 is YSYEKL. V lost 1 base to trimming and J lost 3 bases, with 12 bases between them. The CDR3 is made up of 16 amino acids. Here the CDR3 DNA reads TGCGCCAGCAGCCAAGCCCCACAACATCCTAATGAAAAACTGTTTTTT. Translation: CASSQAPQHPNEKLFF.

The CDR3 loop reads CASSPGMGAPVKNIQYF. The CDR3 DNA reads TGTGCCAGCTCACCCGGGATGGGGGCGCCGGTCAAAAACATTCAGTACTTC. The genes are TRBV18 and TRBJ2-4; TRBD1 is a possible D gene (6 bases). V lost 3 bases, J lost 3 bases, and 18 bases lay in between. The germline gives CDR1 KGHSH, CDR2 LQKENI. The length of the CDR3 is 17 residues.

This clone was detected only a few times. V gene TRBV9 combines with J gene TRBJ2-1; 7 positions match TRBD1. The CDR3 covers 15 residues. CDR1 is SGDLS and CDR2 is YYNGEE in the germline V gene. The J segment lost 0 bases and the V segment lost 4 bases, leaving 4 bases of the junction unmatched. The chain's CDR3 is CASSLRDSSYNEQFF. The CDR3 region has the DNA TGTGCCAGCAGCCTCCGGGACAGCTCCTACAATGAGCAGTTCTTC.

V gene TRBV10-3 combines with J gene TRBJ2-7, with 7 positions matching TRBD2. This CDR3 has 13 residues. Per the germline V gene, CDR1 is ENHRY and CDR2 is SYGVKD. Trimming took 4 bases from V and 4 from J; bases not matched to a gene: 4. The CDR3 DNA sequence: TGTGCCATCAGTGGTGGACTAGTTTACGAGCAGTACTTC. Translating it yields CAISGGLVYEQYF.

By proportion, this clone is medium-sized. The chain couples TRBV2 to TRBJ2-7; possibly TRBD1 for D (6 bases). Trimming left V 4 bases short and J 6 bases short, with 16 bases between. This CDR3 region has 14 residues. Looked up from germline, CDR1 is SNHLY and CDR2 is FYNNEI. Here the CDR3 DNA reads TGTGCCAGCAGTGGACAGGTCACGATGGGCGAGCAGTACTTC. Encoded protein: CASSGQVTMGEQYF. The entire variable domain, with the rest obtained from reference TRBV2 and TRBJ2-7, is as follows: EPEVTQTPSHQVTQMGQEVILRCVPISNHLYFYWYRQILGQKVEFLVSFYNNEISEKSEIFDDQFSVERPDGSNFTLKIRSTKLEDSAMYFCASSGQVTMGEQYFGPGTRLTVT.

The rearrangement uses TRBV7-9 and TRBJ2-5; 11 positions agree with TRBD2. V lost 2 bases to trimming and J lost 5 bases; unmatched junction nucleotides: 10. CDR1 and CDR2 from the germline V gene are SEHNR and FQNEAQ (reference sequence). The CDR3 totals 17 residues. The CDR3: CASSLSLAGGIAETQYF. DNA for the CDR3: TGTGCCAGCAGCTTAAGTCTAGCGGGAGGAATCGCGGAGACCCAGTACTTC. Based on the CDR3 plus reference TRBV7-9 and TRBJ2-5, the full variable domain is DTGVSQNPRHKITKRGQNVTFRCDPISEHNRLYWYRQTLGQGPEFLTYFQNEAQLEKSRLLSDRFSAERPKGSFSTLEIQRTEQGDSAMYLCASSLSLAGGIAETQYFGPGTRLLVL.

The rearrangement links TRBV14 to TRBJ2-7, with 10 bases that match TRBD2. Per germline, CDR1 SGHDN and CDR2 FVKESK. V dropped 0 bases and J dropped 4; count of bases not matched to a gene: 9. This CDR3 comprises 17 residues. The CDR3 coding sequence is TGTGCCAGCAGCCAAGATAGCGGGGGGACTTATCGATACGAGCAGTACTTC. It is translated as CASSQDSGGTYRYEQYF.

The chain has TRBV6-5 and TRBJ2-2; D remains ambiguous. V was cut by 6 bases and J by 6 bases, with 8 bases left in between. Germline V gene lookup returns CDR1 MNHEY and CDR2 SVGAGI. CDR3 length: 12 residues. The CDR3 reads CASSPVSGELFF. The CDR3 DNA sequence: TGTGCCAGCAGCCCCGTATCCGGGGAGCTGTTTTTT.

This clone came up once. V is TRBV9 and J is TRBJ2-2; D remains unclear. The CDR3 runs to 16 residues. Looked up from germline, CDR1 is SGDLS and CDR2 is YYNGEE. Trimming left V 3 bases short and J 1 base short, with 13 bases between. The CDR3 region is CASSAGVVGNTGELFF. The CDR3 coding sequence is TGTGCCAGCAGCGCCGGAGTCGTCGGGAACACCGGGGAGCTGTTTTTT.

This clone is a singleton in its sample. J is TRBJ2-7 and V is TRBV2; possible D gene TRBD1, 6 bases. The germline V and J ends were trimmed by 7 bases and 0 bases, with 10 bases remaining between them. The CDR3 contains 13 residues. The germline gives CDR1 SNHLY, CDR2 FYNNEI. Written as DNA, the CDR3 is TGTGCCAGCACCGGGGACATCTCCTACGAGCAGTACTTC. Its protein product is CASTGDISYEQYF.

The CDR3 coding sequence is TGTGCCAGCAGCTTGGTCCCGCTAGCGGGGAGCGGGGAGCTGTTTTTT. This translates into CASSLVPLAGSGELFF. V gene TRBV5-4 combines with J gene TRBJ2-2, with 9 bases that match TRBD2. The CDR3 contains 16 residues. Per germline, CDR1 SGHNT and CDR2 YYREEE (reference sequence). With 0 bases clipped from V and 7 bases from J, the junction kept 7 bases outside the gene matches.

The chain uses TRBV6-6 and TRBJ2-2, with D unresolved. The V gene lost 0 bases and the J gene lost 5 bases, with 7 bases spanning the gap. This CDR3 is built from 14 residues. Germline CDR1 is MNHNY and CDR2 is SVGAGI (reference sequence). The CDR3 region has the DNA TGTGCCAGCAGTTACTCGACGAGGACCGGGGAGCTGTTTTTT. Its protein is CASSYSTRTGELFF.

The V and J genes are TRBV7-9 and TRBJ2-1, with 8 bases identical to TRBD2. The CDR3 is 13 amino acids. Trimming took 4 bases from V and 8 from J; bases not matched to a gene: 4. From germline, CDR1 is SEHNR and CDR2 FQNEAQ (reference sequence). The CDR3 region is CASSSGGVDEQFF. The DNA for the CDR3 is TGTGCCAGCAGCTCCGGGGGGGTGGATGAGCAGTTCTTC.

The sample holds one count of this clone. This chain links TRBV11-2 with TRBJ2-2; 8 bases agree with TRBD2. Trimming at V came to 5 bases and at J to 2 bases, leaving 10 bases not matched to a gene. Germline CDR1 reads SGHAT; CDR2 reads FQNNGV. The CDR3 totals 17 residues. The CDR3 DNA follows: TGTGCCAGCAGCCCTCCAGGCGCGGGGGGTAACACCGGGGAGCTGTTTTTT. Translating gives CASSPPGAGGNTGELFF.

The chain is built from TRBV2 and TRBJ1-2; 7 nucleotides line up with TRBD1. Looked up from germline, CDR1 is SNHLY and CDR2 is FYNNEI. The CDR3 has 12 amino acids. The ends lost 5 bases at V and 13 bases at J; junction bases unmatched: 10. The CDR3 is CASSPTGPRCTF. CDR3 sequence (DNA): TGTGCCAGCAGTCCGACAGGGCCCCGGTGCACCTTC.

This clone showed up just a few times. This rearrangement joins TRBV7-9 to TRBJ2-7; TRBD2 is a possible D gene (5 bases). CDR3 size: 14 residues. CDR1 SEHNR and CDR2 FQNEAQ come from the germline V gene (reference sequence). Trimming removed 2 bases from V and 9 bases from J, with 17 bases in between. The CDR3 DNA reads TGTGCCAGCAGCTTAAAGGGAGAGCCCTTGTGGCAGTACTTC. It yields the protein CASSLKGEPLWQYF.

The chain carries TRBV5-1 and TRBJ2-7, with TRBD1 matching 11 bases. Looked up from germline, CDR1 is SGHRS and CDR2 is YFSETQ. V shed 3 bases, J shed 4 bases, and the junction held 3 bases outside the gene matches. This CDR3 is 14 amino acids long. This CDR3 is CASSSRDRGYEQYF. The CDR3 region has the DNA TGCGCCAGCAGCTCCCGGGACAGGGGGTACGAGCAGTACTTC.

This chain links TRBV27 with TRBJ2-7, with TRBD1 identical over 7 bases. The V gene's germline CDR1 is MNHEY and CDR2 SMNVEV (reference sequence). J gave up 0 bases and V 6 bases, and 5 bases lay outside the gene matches. The CDR3 spans 14 residues. The CDR3 spells CASRPGQYSYEQYF. CDR3 DNA: TGTGCCAGCAGACCGGGACAGTACTCCTACGAGCAGTACTTC.

This sequence joins TRBV18 and TRBJ1-1, with 8 bases matching TRBD1. This CDR3 is built from 16 residues. With V trimmed by 2 bases and J by 5 bases, 10 bases remained unmatched. Germline V lookup: CDR1 KGHSH, CDR2 LQKENI. This CDR3 is CASSPRVGQEGTEAFF. CDR3 DNA sequence: TGTGCCAGCTCACCAAGGGTGGGACAGGAGGGGACTGAAGCTTTCTTT.

About this clone: Other DNA sequences in this specimen translate into the identical CDR3. V gene TRBV5-1 combines with J gene TRBJ2-1, with D perhaps matching TRBD1 (5 bases). CDR3 length: 12 residues. The ends were cut back, 0 bases at V and 8 bases at J, with 6 bases in the middle. Germline lookup yields CDR1 SGHRS and CDR2 YFSETQ. This CDR3 reads CASSLEGDEQFF. In nucleotides, the CDR3 is TGCGCCAGCAGCTTGGAAGGGGATGAGCAGTTCTTC.